These 16 T cell receptor beta chains originate from one sample sequenced in a study of neurological immune-mediated disorders. Each CDR3 protein is one row after TCRdb ran MiXCR on the 5' RACE reads. The table includes tens of thousands of distinct CDR3 sequences, roughly 4.5% detected once. The sample comprised PBMCs. These receptors all stem from a young man with multiple sclerosis.

In this sample, this clonotype turned up a few times. A read error is likely, as this CDR3 ends without the conserved phenylalanine or tryptophan. The CDR3 nucleotides are TGTGCCAGCACCACGACCGGGGGTACCTATAATTCACCCCTCCACTGT. Amino acid sequence: CASTTTGGTYNSPLHC. The rearrangement links TRBV7-9 to TRBJ1-6, with a possible D match to TRBD1 (5 bases). Looked up from germline, CDR1 is SEHNR and CDR2 is FQNEAQ (reference sequence). V was shortened by 7 bases and J by 2 bases, with 15 bases between the two germline ends. This CDR3 is 16 amino acids long.

Remarks on this clonotype: The junction and the germline gene differ at one end; a read error may be behind it. The chain carries TRBV4-1 and TRBJ1-6, with D hard to call. The length of the CDR3 is 16 residues. The germline gives CDR1 MGHRA, CDR2 YSYEKL. The CDR3 loop is CASSQEASSYNSPLNF. The CDR3 DNA is TGCGCCAGCAGCCAAGAGGCTAGCTCCTATAATTCACCTCTCAACTTT.

The table lists this clonotype with many counts. The rearrangement uses TRBV12-3 or TRBV12-4 and TRBJ1-6; unclear D gene. CDR3 size: 13 residues. V lost 5 bases, J lost 7 bases, and 9 bases lay in between. CDR3 residues: CASSRGSNSPLHF. CDR3 DNA: TGTGCCAGCAGTAGAGGTTCGAATTCACCCCTCCACTTT.

This clonotype was detected ten times or more. The chain links TRBV5-1 to TRBJ2-3; D is possibly TRBD2 (5 bases). V lost 0 bases, J lost 5 bases, and 10 bases lay in between. Per germline, CDR1 SGHRS and CDR2 YFSETQ. CDR3 size: 14 residues. The CDR3 DNA is TGCGCCAGCAGCTTGGCCCCACGGGAAGATACGCAGTATTTT. It codes for CASSLAPREDTQYF.

Ten or more counts support this clonotype. This chain joins TRBV5-5 and TRBJ1-6; TRBD1 matches at 8 bases. In germline, CDR1 is SGHKS, CDR2 YYEKEE (reference sequence). This CDR3 comprises 17 residues. V lost 8 bases and J lost 0; bases outside the gene matches: 10. CDR3 DNA: TGTGCCAGTCAAGGACAGGGCCTTAGCTCCTATAATTCACCCCTCCACTTT. It codes for CASQGQGLSSYNSPLHF.

This clonotype has just a few counts. The gene calls are TRBV7-3 and TRBJ2-3, with D possibly matching TRBD1 (7 bases). The length of the CDR3 is 18 residues. CDR1 SGHTA and CDR2 FQGTGA come from the germline V gene. The ends were cut back, 0 bases at V and 0 bases at J, with 16 bases in the middle. CDR3 nucleotides: TGTGCCAGCAGCTTAACGGGGCAGGGGGGAACAAGCACAGATACGCAGTATTTT. It specifies CASSLTGQGGTSTDTQYF.

Only a few counts were recorded for this clonotype. The V call is TRBV7-9, the J call TRBJ1-5, with a tentative D call TRBD1 (6 bases). V lost 6 bases and J lost 5, with 14 bases in between. Looked up from germline, CDR1 is SEHNR and CDR2 is FQNEAQ (reference sequence). This CDR3 is 14 amino acids long. The CDR3 is CASSYGQQDQPQHF. The CDR3 DNA is TGTGCCAGCAGTTATGGACAGCAAGATCAGCCCCAGCATTTT.

The genes are TRBV18 and TRBJ2-1, with TRBD2 identical over 10 bases. The CDR3 is 15 amino acids. Germline V CDR1 and CDR2: KGHSH, LQKENI. After removal of 3 bases from V and 7 bases from J, the junction contained 6 bases not matched to a gene. CDR3 amino acids: CASSPGLARGNEQFF. In DNA form, the CDR3 reads TGTGCCAGCTCACCGGGACTAGCGAGGGGGAATGAGCAGTTCTTC.

This clonotype occurred a few times. The chain links TRBV6-4 to TRBJ2-3; the match to TRBD1 covers 9 bases. With V trimmed by 4 bases and J by 6 bases, 5 bases remained unmatched. This CDR3 contains 14 residues. The germline gives CDR1 MRHNA, CDR2 SNTAGT. Here the CDR3 DNA reads TGTGCCAGCAGTGGACAGGGGGGGCAGGATACGCAGTATTTT. Its protein product is CASSGQGGQDTQYF.

This clonotype was observed at least ten times. The chain has TRBV20-1 and TRBJ2-7; 11 positions agree with TRBD2. The ends lost 2 bases at V and 6 bases at J; junction bases unmatched: 6. There are 14 residues in the CDR3. In germline, CDR1 is DFQATT, CDR2 SNEGSKA (reference sequence). This chain's CDR3 is CSARNSGGASEQYF. In nucleotides, the CDR3 is TGCAGTGCTAGAAATAGCGGGGGGGCCTCCGAGCAGTACTTC.

The table lists this clonotype with many counts. The chain carries TRBV20-1 and TRBJ2-3; D is possibly TRBD2 (6 bases). The CDR3 is made up of 14 amino acids. Trimming took 3 bases from V and 6 from J, leaving 16 bases between them. The V gene's germline CDR1 is DFQATT and CDR2 SNEGSKA (reference sequence). The CDR3 DNA reads TGCAGTGCTAGCCCTCTGGACTATGCCGATACGCAGTATTTT. The encoded protein is CSASPLDYADTQYF.

This clonotype was detected only a few times. This chain joins TRBV9 and TRBJ2-3, with D tentatively TRBD2 (5 bases). The CDR3 totals 16 residues. Germline CDR1 and CDR2: SGDLS and YYNGEE. V dropped 3 bases and J dropped 4 bases, with 18 bases sitting between them. The CDR3 loop reads CASSGLGLAPPDTQYF. The CDR3 coding sequence is TGTGCCAGCAGCGGATTAGGGCTAGCTCCACCAGATACGCAGTATTTT.

The chain links TRBV7-2 to TRBJ1-1, with no clear D. Between the trimmed V and J ends, which lost 11 bases and 1 base, there was a span of 14 bases. The CDR3 totals 13 residues. Germline lookup yields CDR1 SGHTA and CDR2 FQGNSA. This CDR3 reads CAYLSWANTEAFF. The CDR3 bases are TGTGCCTACTTGAGCTGGGCGAACACTGAAGCTTTCTTT.

This clonotype was recorded many times. This sequence joins TRBV12-3 or TRBV12-4 and TRBJ2-2; no clear D gene. V was cut by 3 bases and J by 5 bases, with 7 bases left in between. The CDR3 runs 13 residues. CDR3 sequence: CASSFPETGELFF. CDR3 nucleotides: TGTGCCAGCAGTTTTCCGGAGACCGGGGAGCTGTTTTTT.

Concerning this clonotype: Possible read error: a much larger clone is one base away. The CDR3: CGTGRGDTGELFF. The CDR3 DNA sequence: TGCGGTACGGGCCGGGGAGACACCGGGGAGCTGTTTTTT. The chain employs TRBV20-1 and TRBJ2-2; D is possibly TRBD2 (5 bases). The CDR3 is 13 residues long. Germline V CDR1 and CDR2: DFQATT, SNEGSKA (reference sequence).

This clonotype was observed many times. This chain connects TRBV5-1 to TRBJ1-2, with a possible D match to TRBD1 (6 bases). The CDR3 is 15 residues long. The V end was cut by 4 bases, the J end by 0 bases, with 13 bases between. CDR1 and CDR2 from the germline V gene are SGHRS and YFSETQ. In DNA form, the CDR3 reads TGCGCCAGCAGCCCCGGAGGACAGTCTAACTATGGCTACACCTTC. It is translated as CASSPGGQSNYGYTF. The full variable domain, its missing parts supplied by reference TRBV5-1 and TRBJ1-2, is KAGVTQTPRYLIKTRGQQVTLSCSPISGHRSVSWYQQTPGQGLQFLFEYFSETQRNKGNFPGRFSGRQFSNSRSEMNVSTLELGDSALYLCASSPGGQSNYGYTFGSGTRLTVV.